This T cell receptor beta chain was identified during a study of Graves' ophthalmopathy and Graves' hyperthyroidism. Enrollment excluded any patients with other autoimmune diseases, uncontrolled infections, pregnancy or lactation. PBMCs originated in 10 ml of fresh peripheral blood. This clonotype was seen at least ten times. Its antigen remains unidentified. V gave up 7 bases and J gave up 2 bases, with 21 bases separating them. The CDR3 runs 17 residues. Germline V CDR1 and CDR2: MNHEY, SVGEGT. RNA transcripts were the source from which TCR beta CDR3 regions were amplified. HTBI primers were employed in first-round RT-PCR, then a second-round multiplex PCR followed. TCRdb reprocessed the multiplex PCR reads via MiXCR and lists one record per CDR3 protein. The sample has about 210,000 distinct CDR3 sequences, less than 30% seen once. General study points: Blood was where most expanded thyroid clonotypes above 0.001 frequency also turned up.

The source of this sequence is a middle-aged man with Graves' ophthalmopathy. The sample comprised peripheral blood. The chain employs TRBV6-2 or TRBV6-3 and TRBJ1-5, with a tentative D call TRBD1 (5 bases). In DNA form, the CDR3 reads TGTGCCAGCACCGCCGCCCGCCCAGGGAGGGGCAATCAGCCCCAGCATTTT. Translated, it gives CASTAARPGRGNQPQHF.